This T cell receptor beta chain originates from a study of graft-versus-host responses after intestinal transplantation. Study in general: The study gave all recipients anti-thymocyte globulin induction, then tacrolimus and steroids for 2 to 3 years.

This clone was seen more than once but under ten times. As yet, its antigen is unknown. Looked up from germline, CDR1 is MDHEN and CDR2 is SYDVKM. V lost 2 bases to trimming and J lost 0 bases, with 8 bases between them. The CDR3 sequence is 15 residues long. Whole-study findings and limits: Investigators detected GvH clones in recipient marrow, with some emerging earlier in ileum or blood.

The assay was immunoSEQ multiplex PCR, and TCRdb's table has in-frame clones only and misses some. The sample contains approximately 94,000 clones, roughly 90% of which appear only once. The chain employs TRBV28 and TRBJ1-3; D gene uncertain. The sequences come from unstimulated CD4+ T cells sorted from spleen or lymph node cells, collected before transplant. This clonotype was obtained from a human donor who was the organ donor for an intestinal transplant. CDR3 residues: CASSLEGFSGNTIYF. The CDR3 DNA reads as TGTGCCAGCAGTTTAGAGGGATTCTCTGGAAACACCATATATTTT.